This note documents a single TCR beta chain sequence. Its antigen is unknown. The entry originates in a study of T cell responses to AZD1222 COVID-19 vaccine. Study conclusions and caveats: Just 5 or 6 AZD1222 recipients tested seropositive at baseline. After the peak T cell response, and only then, were repertoires sampled. Receipt of two AZD1222 doses was followed by a rise in Spike-specific TCR breadth and depth.

The germline gives CDR1 SQVTM, CDR2 ANQGSEA. Between the trimmed V and J ends, which lost 6 bases and 0 bases, there was a span of 5 bases. The CDR3 length is 11 residues. The data were produced by immunoSEQ multiplex PCR, yet TCRdb's version contains in-frame clones alone and is incomplete. Here the sample spans about 140,000 clones, 89% being singletons. This rearrangement joins TRBV29-1 to TRBJ1-2; D unclear. The sample here was peripheral blood, taken on day 0 of AZD1222 vaccination. The source of this sequence is an adult in good health. The CDR3 is CSVMTNYGYTF. The CDR3 coding sequence is TGCAGCGTCATGACTAACTATGGCTACACCTTC.